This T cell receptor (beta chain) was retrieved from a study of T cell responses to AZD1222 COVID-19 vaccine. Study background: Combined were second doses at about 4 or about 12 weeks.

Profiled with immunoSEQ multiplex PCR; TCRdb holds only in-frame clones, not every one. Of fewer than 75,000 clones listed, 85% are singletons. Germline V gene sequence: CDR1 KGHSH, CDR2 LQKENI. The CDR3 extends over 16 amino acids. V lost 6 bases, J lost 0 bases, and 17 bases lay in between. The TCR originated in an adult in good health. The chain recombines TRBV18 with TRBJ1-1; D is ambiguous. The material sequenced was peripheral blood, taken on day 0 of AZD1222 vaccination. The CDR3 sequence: CASSPLAEAMNTEAFF. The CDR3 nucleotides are TGTGCCAGCTCCCCTCTCGCGGAGGCGATGAACACTGAAGCTTTCTTT.